This TCR beta chain comes out of a study of brain T cells in children with intractable seizures. Profiled with immunoSEQ multiplex PCR; TCRdb holds only in-frame clones, not every one. Among about 80,000 clones listed, 90% to 95% were seen once. Surgery cases with the highest brain T cell transcript signatures were chosen for sequencing. Before surgery, patients took at least one anti-epileptic drug. The CDR3 totals 14 residues. In germline, CDR1 is SNHLY, CDR2 FYNNEI. The ends lost 3 bases at V and 9 bases at J; junction bases unmatched: 4. The rearrangement uses TRBV2 and TRBJ1-6; 8 bases line up with TRBD1. This TCR came from a girl aged 2-10 years with Rasmussen encephalitis and intractable seizures. This specimen was peripheral blood, taken at surgery. The CDR3 loop reads CASSEGGQVSPLHF. CDR3 DNA sequence: TGTGCCAGCAGTGAGGGGGGACAGGTTTCACCCCTCCACTTT.